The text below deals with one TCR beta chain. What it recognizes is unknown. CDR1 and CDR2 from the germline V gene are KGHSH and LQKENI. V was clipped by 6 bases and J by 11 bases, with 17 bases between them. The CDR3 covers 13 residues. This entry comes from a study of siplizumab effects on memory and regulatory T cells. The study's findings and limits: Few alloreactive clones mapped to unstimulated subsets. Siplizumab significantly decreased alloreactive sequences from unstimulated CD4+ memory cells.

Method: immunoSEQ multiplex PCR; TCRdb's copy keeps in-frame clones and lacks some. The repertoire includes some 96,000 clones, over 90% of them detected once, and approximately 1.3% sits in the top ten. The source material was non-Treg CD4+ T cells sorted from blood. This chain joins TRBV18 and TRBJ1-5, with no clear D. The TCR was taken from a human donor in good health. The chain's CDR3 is CASSPLANQAQHF. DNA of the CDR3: TGTGCCAGCTCCCCGTTGGCTAATCAAGCCCAGCATTTT.